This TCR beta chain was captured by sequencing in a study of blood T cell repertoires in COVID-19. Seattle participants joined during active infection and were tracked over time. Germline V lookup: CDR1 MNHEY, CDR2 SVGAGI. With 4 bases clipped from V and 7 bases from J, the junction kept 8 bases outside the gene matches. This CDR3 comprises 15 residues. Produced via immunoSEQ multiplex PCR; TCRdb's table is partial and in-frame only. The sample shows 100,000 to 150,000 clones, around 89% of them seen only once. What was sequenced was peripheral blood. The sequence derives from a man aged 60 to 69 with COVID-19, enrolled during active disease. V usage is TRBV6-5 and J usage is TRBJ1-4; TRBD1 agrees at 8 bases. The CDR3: CASSFGQGGSEKLFF. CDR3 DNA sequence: TGTGCCAGCAGTTTCGGACAGGGCGGGAGTGAAAAACTGTTTTTT.